The rows below give T cell receptor beta chains drawn from one sample of a study of synovial regulatory T cells in juvenile arthritis. The repertoire was sequenced with immunoSEQ multiplex PCR; TCRdb's copy has only in-frame clones and lacks some. The sample table includes 7,700 or so clones. Specimen: Treg cells from blood. All receptors come from a donor between 2 and 29 years old with juvenile idiopathic arthritis. The CDR3 runs from the conserved cysteine through the conserved F or W. Size is stated for part of the rows, as once, few or many counts, or as a class when the clone is expanded.

j_gene: TRBJ1-2
v_gene: TRBV7-2
abundance: -
CDR3aa: CASSLSLVGLGGYTF

j_gene: TRBJ1-5
v_gene: TRBV19
abundance: -
CDR3aa: CASSSPPGDRIRRPQHF

j_gene: TRBJ2-1
v_gene: TRBV19
abundance: -
CDR3aa: CASSIVGNEQFF

j_gene: TRBJ2-1
v_gene: TRBV5-5
abundance: -
CDR3aa: CASSLSLRQGVDNEQFF

j_gene: TRBJ2-6
v_gene: TRBV10-3
abundance: -
CDR3aa: CATGTDGAGANVLTF

j_gene: TRBJ2-7
v_gene: TRBV9
abundance: -
CDR3aa: CASSVASGGIYEQYF

j_gene: TRBJ2-3
v_gene: TRBV29-1
abundance: -
CDR3aa: CSVGLAVTDTQYF

j_gene: TRBJ2-1
v_gene: TRBV10-3
abundance: -
CDR3aa: CAISGGSHSNEQFF

j_gene: TRBJ2-7
v_gene: TRBV6-5
abundance: -
CDR3aa: CASMGQVPSYEQYF

j_gene: TRBJ1-5
v_gene: TRBV6-6
abundance: -
CDR3aa: CASSLRVNQPQHF

j_gene: TRBJ2-3
v_gene: TRBV10-2
abundance: -
CDR3aa: CASRNLGGADTQYF

j_gene: TRBJ2-7
v_gene: TRBV11-3
abundance: medium-sized
CDR3aa: CASSPGTGFYEQYF

j_gene: TRBJ2-3
v_gene: TRBV7-9
abundance: -
CDR3aa: CASSLDLTSTDTQYF

j_gene: TRBJ1-2
v_gene: TRBV15
abundance: -
CDR3aa: CATSTGTAGYTF

j_gene: TRBJ2-7
v_gene: TRBV27
abundance: -
CDR3aa: CASSPGTGLSYEQYF

j_gene: TRBJ1-4
v_gene: TRBV5-1
abundance: -
CDR3aa: CASSFSSREKLFF

j_gene: TRBJ2-7
v_gene: TRBV28
abundance: -
CDR3aa: CASSLAPYYEQYF

j_gene: TRBJ2-7
v_gene: TRBV5-1
abundance: -
CDR3aa: CASSPTDRGAYEQYF

j_gene: TRBJ1-1
v_gene: TRBV20-1
abundance: -
CDR3aa: CSPRAGGEAFF

j_gene: TRBJ2-5
v_gene: TRBV5-1
abundance: -
CDR3aa: CASTRGQAPGTQYF

j_gene: TRBJ1-2
v_gene: TRBV5-1
abundance: -
CDR3aa: CASRDDGFHYGYTF

j_gene: TRBJ2-5
v_gene: TRBV28
abundance: -
CDR3aa: CASRTQGKKYF

j_gene: TRBJ1-2
v_gene: TRBV5-5
abundance: -
CDR3aa: CASSPLTGWNYYGYTF

j_gene: TRBJ1-3
v_gene: TRBV18
abundance: -
CDR3aa: CASSPTASSGNTIYF

j_gene: TRBJ1-2
v_gene: TRBV4-2
abundance: -
CDR3aa: CASSQVLLGGSQSHYGYTF

j_gene: TRBJ2-2
v_gene: TRBV4-3
abundance: -
CDR3aa: CASSRRGQSNTGELFF

j_gene: TRBJ2-5
v_gene: TRBV27
abundance: -
CDR3aa: CASSFSGGKRETQYF

j_gene: TRBJ2-5
v_gene: TRBV11-2
abundance: -
CDR3aa: CASSDLGGGSQETQYF

j_gene: TRBJ1-1
v_gene: TRBV5-1
abundance: medium-sized
CDR3aa: CASSLPSPEAFF

j_gene: TRBJ1-2
v_gene: TRBV18
abundance: -
CDR3aa: CASSPPGQYGYTF

j_gene: TRBJ1-2
v_gene: TRBV18
abundance: -
CDR3aa: CASSAEGVFGGYTF

j_gene: TRBJ2-5
v_gene: TRBV18
abundance: -
CDR3aa: CASSPLINLETQYF

j_gene: TRBJ2-3
v_gene: TRBV7-2
abundance: -
CDR3aa: CASSLVRGTDTQYF

j_gene: TRBJ1-3
v_gene: TRBV4-2
abundance: -
CDR3aa: CASSQETGQRSGNTIYF

j_gene: TRBJ1-1
v_gene: TRBV18
abundance: -
CDR3aa: CASSREWDTEAFF

j_gene: TRBJ2-5
v_gene: TRBV28
abundance: -
CDR3aa: CASSPRGLGETQYF

j_gene: TRBJ2-1
v_gene: TRBV5-1
abundance: -
CDR3aa: CASSLAIALAGGSPYNEQFF

j_gene: TRBJ1-1
v_gene: TRBV10-3
abundance: medium-sized
CDR3aa: CAISGQGASTEAFF

j_gene: TRBJ2-7
v_gene: TRBV11-2
abundance: -
CDR3aa: CASSTRDSSYEQYF

j_gene: TRBJ2-7
v_gene: TRBV6-6
abundance: -
CDR3aa: CASSSRPAWGQYF

j_gene: TRBJ2-7
v_gene: TRBV5-1
abundance: -
CDR3aa: CASSLHGDPTYEQYF

j_gene: TRBJ2-7
v_gene: TRBV2
abundance: -
CDR3aa: CASGAGTALGEQYF

j_gene: TRBJ2-7
v_gene: TRBV2
abundance: -
CDR3aa: CASSGVGQGASYEQYF

j_gene: TRBJ2-3
v_gene: TRBV19
abundance: -
CDR3aa: CASSRQGTTDTQYF

j_gene: TRBJ2-1
v_gene: TRBV10-3
abundance: -
CDR3aa: CAISESWVEDTHNEQFF

j_gene: TRBJ2-3
v_gene: TRBV4-1
abundance: -
CDR3aa: CASSPPQRITDTQYF

j_gene: TRBJ1-2
v_gene: TRBV11-1
abundance: -
CDR3aa: CASSPPGTDYGYTF

j_gene: TRBJ1-1
v_gene: TRBV6-5
abundance: -
CDR3aa: CASSYGAGWSTEAFF

j_gene: TRBJ1-3
v_gene: TRBV6-1
abundance: -
CDR3aa: CASLEWVSGNTIYF

j_gene: TRBJ2-3
v_gene: TRBV7-3
abundance: -
CDR3aa: CASSPYAAGASTDTQYF

j_gene: TRBJ2-1
v_gene: TRBV27
abundance: -
CDR3aa: CASSLYGDEQFF

j_gene: TRBJ2-5
v_gene: TRBV5-4
abundance: -
CDR3aa: CASSPQGETQYF

j_gene: TRBJ1-1
v_gene: TRBV6-6
abundance: -
CDR3aa: CASSYSNTESKAFF